This record looks at one TCR beta chain sequence and its context. The antigen it binds to is not known. Base qualities are not recorded, but no much larger clone differs from it by a single base. Genomic DNA was used as template for profiling of TCR beta VDJ combinations and CDR3 sequences. An Illumina HiSeq 2000 was used for TCR repertoire sequencing. The authors' analysis ran thus. TRBV/TRBJ rearrangement plots, CDR3 size and DJ length profiles, and Simpson's diversity index were used to assess repertoires. The immunodominant clone was defined as the most abundant DNA sequence in deep sequencing data. CDR3 amino acid sequences were screened for sharing across subjects and compared with published repertoires and the VDJdb database. The public reads were reanalyzed by TCRdb: fastp trimming at Q25, MiXCR alignment, in-frame beta chains only. Every entry covers one CDR3 protein and lists the most common genes and DNA from its rows. In this record, the V and J calls reflect TCRdb's handling and not the investigators' own analysis. The sample data list approximately 160,000 distinct CDR3 sequences, and less than 60% of these were observed just once. 2.5% to 4% of the sample rests with the top ten.

The sample is drawn from a study of CD8+CD57+ T cells in acquired aplastic anemia (dated 2018 in TCRdb). The study in broad terms: Extracted DNA from sorted CD4+ and CD8+ cells averaged about 2.9 ug, ranging from roughly 0.2 to 30 ug. A CD8+CD57+ expansion meant a frequency higher than the mean frequency seen in healthy subjects.

From cysteine to phenylalanine, the CDR3 is 12 amino acids long. CDR3 DNA is the only sequence kept; it has 36 bases, read in frame from the first base. CDR1 and CDR2, per the germline V gene (reference sequence), are DFQATT and SNEGSKA. Deletion took 1 base off V and 7 bases off J, with a span of 10 bases between the germline ends. Expansion of CD8+CD57+ cells had been shown by flow cytometry in the patients chosen for sequencing. Severe acquired aplastic anemia was diagnosed in all patients according to International Study of Aplastic Anemia and Agranulocytosis and Camitta criteria. No patient had received any therapy when blood was sampled. The study deep-sequenced TCR repertoires of sorted CD4+ and CD8+ blood T cells from severe aplastic anemia patients and healthy subjects. In the USA, patient enrollment took place under clinicaltrials.gov protocols 00001620, 01623167, 00001397, 00071045, 00081523 and 00961064. Ficoll-Paque density gradient centrifugation was used to isolate peripheral blood mononuclear cells. CD4+ and CD8+ T cells were sorted by FACS or magnetic beads before DNA extraction.

General conclusions and limits of the study: Patients and healthy controls showed no significant difference in CD8+ Simpson's diversity (P=0.060). Over 25 CD8+ CDR3 sequences were found in both patients and controls but appeared to be highly expressed in patients and within the immunodominant clones of the patients.

The sequenced sample was sorted CD4+, CD8+, or CD8+CD57+ T cells (not recorded which) from PBMCs. The V and J genes are TRBV20-1 and TRBJ1-2; the D segment could be TRBD1, given 5 matching bases. The sequence was obtained from a human donor with aplastic anemia. The CDR3 reads as follows: CSARVGGPGYTF. In nucleotides, the sequence is TGCAGTGCTAGAGTTGGGGGTCCTGGCTACACCTTC.